This TCR beta chain was documented in a study of PD-L1 blockade in urothelial cancer. In the study overall: Investigators checked blood 3 weeks (second dose) and 6 weeks after treatment start. A median blood sample held about 140,000 T cells and tens of thousands of unique TCRs.

The sample's time point: peripheral blood 6 weeks after treatment start. Locally advanced or metastatic urothelial carcinoma was present in patients. CDR3 length equals 15 residues. Per the germline V gene, CDR1 is SGHRS and CDR2 is YFSETQ. The trim removed 4 bases at V and 6 bases at J, leaving 9 bases unmatched. About this clone: Its antigen is as yet unknown.

Overall study findings and caveats: Better survival was predicted by below-median pretreatment blood TCR clonality.

Repertoires were generated with immunoSEQ multiplex PCR, while TCRdb's copy carries only in-frame clones and drops some. The table has fewer than 85,000 clones, approximately 91% seen once; the top ten hold approximately 11%. This sequence joins TRBV5-1 and TRBJ2-2; 7 bases line up with TRBD1. The input for sequencing was PBMCs, taken around atezolizumab (anti-PD-L1) treatment. The TCR sequence derives from a man in his sixties with urothelial cancer. CDR3 DNA sequence: TGCGCCAGCAGCCCGGGACAGCAGACGCCCGGGGAGCTGTTTTTT. Translated, it gives CASSPGQQTPGELFF.